This T cell receptor (beta chain) is from a study of somatic mutations in cytotoxic T cells in rheumatoid arthritis. The method was immunoSEQ multiplex PCR; TCRdb's version includes in-frame clones alone and lacks a portion of them. The sample shows approximately 19,000 clones, approximately 75% of them seen only once. Germline V gene lookup returns CDR1 SGHKS and CDR2 YYEKEE (reference sequence). The V gene lost 4 bases and the J gene lost 3 bases, with 14 bases spanning the gap. There are 14 residues in the CDR3. This chain links TRBV5-5 with TRBJ2-7; TRBD1 or TRBD2 may be the D gene (5 bases each). Material: CD8+ T cells sorted from blood. The sequence was collected from an adult with rheumatoid arthritis. The CDR3 protein is CASSLRDGIYEQYF. The CDR3 coding sequence is TGTGCCAGCAGCCTCCGGGACGGAATCTACGAGCAGTACTTC. The variable domain in full, completed from reference TRBV5-5 and TRBJ2-7, reads DAGVTQSPTHLIKTRGQQVTLRCSPISGHKSVSWYQQVLGQGPQFIFQYYEKEERGRGNFPDRFSARQFPNYSSELNVNALLLGDSALYLCASSLRDGIYEQYFGPGTRLTVT.